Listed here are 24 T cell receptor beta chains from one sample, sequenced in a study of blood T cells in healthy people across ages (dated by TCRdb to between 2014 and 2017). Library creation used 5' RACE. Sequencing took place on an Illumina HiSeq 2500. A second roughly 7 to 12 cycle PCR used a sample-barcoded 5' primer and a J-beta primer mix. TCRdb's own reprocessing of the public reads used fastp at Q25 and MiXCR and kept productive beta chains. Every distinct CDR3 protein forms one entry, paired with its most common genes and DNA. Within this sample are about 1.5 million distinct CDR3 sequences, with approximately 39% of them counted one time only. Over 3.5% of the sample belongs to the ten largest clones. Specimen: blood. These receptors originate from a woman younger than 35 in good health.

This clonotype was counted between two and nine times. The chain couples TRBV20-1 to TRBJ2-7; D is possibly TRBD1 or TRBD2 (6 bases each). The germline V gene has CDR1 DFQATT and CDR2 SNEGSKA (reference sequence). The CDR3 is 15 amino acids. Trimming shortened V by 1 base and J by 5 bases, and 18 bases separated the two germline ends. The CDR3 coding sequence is TGCAGTGCTAGAGCACCCGGAGGGGGGAAACACGAGCAGTACTTC. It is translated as CSARAPGGGKHEQYF.

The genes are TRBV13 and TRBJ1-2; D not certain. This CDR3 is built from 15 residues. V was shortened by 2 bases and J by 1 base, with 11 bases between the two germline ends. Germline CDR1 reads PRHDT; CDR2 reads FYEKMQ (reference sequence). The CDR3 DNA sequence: TGTGCCAGCAGCTTATCCATGACATATAACTATGGCTACACCTTC. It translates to CASSLSMTYNYGYTF.

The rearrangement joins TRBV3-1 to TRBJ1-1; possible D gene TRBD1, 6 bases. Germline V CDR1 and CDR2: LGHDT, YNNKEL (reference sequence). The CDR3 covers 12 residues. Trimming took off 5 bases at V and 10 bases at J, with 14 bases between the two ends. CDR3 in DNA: TGTGCCAGCAGCTACGGAGGGGGAACAGCTTTCTTT. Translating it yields CASSYGGGTAFF.

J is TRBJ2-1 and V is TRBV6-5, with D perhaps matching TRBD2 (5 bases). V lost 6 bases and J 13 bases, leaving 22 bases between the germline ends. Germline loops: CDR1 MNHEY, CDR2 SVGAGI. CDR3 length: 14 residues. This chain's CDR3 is CASSARSGEETQFF. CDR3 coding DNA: TGTGCCAGCAGCGCCCGGAGCGGTGAAGAGACCCAGTTCTTC.

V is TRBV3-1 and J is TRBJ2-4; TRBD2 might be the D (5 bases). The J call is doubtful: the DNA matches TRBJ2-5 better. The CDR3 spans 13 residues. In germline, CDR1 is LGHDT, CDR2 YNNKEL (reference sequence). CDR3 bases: TGTGCCAGCAGCCGTGGGAGAGACGAGACCCAGTACTTC. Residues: CASSRGRDETQYF.

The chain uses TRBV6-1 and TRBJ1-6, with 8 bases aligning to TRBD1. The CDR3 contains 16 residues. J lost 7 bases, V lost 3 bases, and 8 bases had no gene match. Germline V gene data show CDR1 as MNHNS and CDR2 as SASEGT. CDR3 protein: CASSERQGARNSPLHF. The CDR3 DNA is TGTGCCAGCAGTGAGCGCCAGGGGGCCCGGAATTCACCCCTCCACTTT.

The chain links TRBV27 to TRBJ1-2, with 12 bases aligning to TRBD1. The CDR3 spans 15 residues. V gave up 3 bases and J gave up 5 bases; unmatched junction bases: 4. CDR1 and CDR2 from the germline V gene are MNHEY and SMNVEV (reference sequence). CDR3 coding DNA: TGTGCCAGCAGTTTGGGACAGGGGGCTAGGTATGGCTACACCTTC. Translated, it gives CASSLGQGARYGYTF.

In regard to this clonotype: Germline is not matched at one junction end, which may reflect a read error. CDR3 bases: TGTGCCAGCAGTGTCTACGACAACTACAATAAGCAGTTCTTC. This sequence encodes CASSVYDNYNKQFF. The V and J genes are TRBV25-1 and TRBJ2-1, with D unresolved. This CDR3 has 14 amino acids. Germline values: CDR1 MGHDK, CDR2 SYGVNS.

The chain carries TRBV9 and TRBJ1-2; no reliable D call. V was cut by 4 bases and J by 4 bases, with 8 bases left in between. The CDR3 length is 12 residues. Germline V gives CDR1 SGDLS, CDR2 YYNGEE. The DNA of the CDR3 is TGTGCCAGCAGCCGCCCATCCTATGGCTACACCTTC. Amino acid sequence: CASSRPSYGYTF.

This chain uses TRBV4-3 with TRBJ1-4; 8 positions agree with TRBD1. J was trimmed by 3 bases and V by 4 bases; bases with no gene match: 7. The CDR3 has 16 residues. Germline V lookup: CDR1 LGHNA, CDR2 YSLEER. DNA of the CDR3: TGCGCCAGCAGCCCCCATGGACAGGGAGCTAATGAAAAACTGTTTTTT. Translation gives CASSPHGQGANEKLFF.

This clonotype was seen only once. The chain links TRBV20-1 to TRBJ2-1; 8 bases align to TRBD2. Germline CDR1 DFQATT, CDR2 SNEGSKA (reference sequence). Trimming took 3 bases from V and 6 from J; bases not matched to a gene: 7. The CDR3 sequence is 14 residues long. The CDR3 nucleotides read TGCAGTGCTAGTCGGGCGGGAGGTCTCAATGAGCAGTTCTTC. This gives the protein CSASRAGGLNEQFF.

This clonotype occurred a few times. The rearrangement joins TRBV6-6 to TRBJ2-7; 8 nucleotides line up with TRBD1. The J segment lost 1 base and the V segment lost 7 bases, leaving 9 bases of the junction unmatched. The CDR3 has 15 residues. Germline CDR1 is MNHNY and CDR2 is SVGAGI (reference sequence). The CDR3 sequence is CASIGGQGPSYEQYF. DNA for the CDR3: TGTGCCAGCATCGGCGGACAGGGACCTTCCTACGAGCAGTACTTC.

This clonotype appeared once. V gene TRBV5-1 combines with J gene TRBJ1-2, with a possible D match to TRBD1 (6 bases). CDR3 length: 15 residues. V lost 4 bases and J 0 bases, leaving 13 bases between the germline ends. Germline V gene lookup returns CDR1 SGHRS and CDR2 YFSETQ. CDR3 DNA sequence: TGCGCCAGCAGCGCCCCCGGGACAACTAACTATGGCTACACCTTC. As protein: CASSAPGTTNYGYTF. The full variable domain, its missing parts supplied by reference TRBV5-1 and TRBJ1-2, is KAGVTQTPRYLIKTRGQQVTLSCSPISGHRSVSWYQQTPGQGLQFLFEYFSETQRNKGNFPGRFSGRQFSNSRSEMNVSTLELGDSALYLCASSAPGTTNYGYTFGSGTRLTVV.

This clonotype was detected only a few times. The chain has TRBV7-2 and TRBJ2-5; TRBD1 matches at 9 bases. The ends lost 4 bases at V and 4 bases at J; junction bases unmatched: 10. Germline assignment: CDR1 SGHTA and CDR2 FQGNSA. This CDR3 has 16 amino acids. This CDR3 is CASSSKGSTGGETQYF. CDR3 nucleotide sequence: TGTGCCAGCAGCTCTAAAGGGTCGACAGGGGGAGAGACCCAGTACTTC.

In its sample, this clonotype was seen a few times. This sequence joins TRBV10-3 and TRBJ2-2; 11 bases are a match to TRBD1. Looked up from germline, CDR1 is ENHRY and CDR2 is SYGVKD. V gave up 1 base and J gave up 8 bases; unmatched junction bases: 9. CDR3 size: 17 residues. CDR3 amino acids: CAISEFAGQGAGGELFF. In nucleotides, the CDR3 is TGTGCCATCAGTGAGTTCGCAGGACAGGGGGCAGGAGGGGAGCTGTTTTTT.

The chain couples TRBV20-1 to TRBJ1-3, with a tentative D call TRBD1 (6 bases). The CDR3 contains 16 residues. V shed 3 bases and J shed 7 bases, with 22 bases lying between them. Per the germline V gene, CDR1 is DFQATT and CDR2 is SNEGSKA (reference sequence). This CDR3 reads CSARGGARGGLNTIYF. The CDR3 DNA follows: TGCAGTGCTAGGGGTGGTGCGCGAGGGGGTTTGAACACCATATATTTT.

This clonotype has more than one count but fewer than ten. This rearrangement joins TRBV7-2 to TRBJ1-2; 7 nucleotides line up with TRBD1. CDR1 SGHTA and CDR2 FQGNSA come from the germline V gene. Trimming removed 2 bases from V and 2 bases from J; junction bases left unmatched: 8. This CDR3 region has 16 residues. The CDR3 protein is CASSLTPGGLNYGYTF. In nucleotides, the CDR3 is TGTGCCAGCAGCTTAACCCCAGGGGGTTTGAACTATGGCTACACCTTC.

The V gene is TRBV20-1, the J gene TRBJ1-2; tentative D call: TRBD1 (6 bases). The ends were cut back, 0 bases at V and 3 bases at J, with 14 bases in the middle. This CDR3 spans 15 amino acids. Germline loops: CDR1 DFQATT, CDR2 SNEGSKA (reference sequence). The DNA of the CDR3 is TGCAGTGCTAGAGACGCACAGGGTTGGGACTATGGCTACACCTTC. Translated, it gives CSARDAQGWDYGYTF.

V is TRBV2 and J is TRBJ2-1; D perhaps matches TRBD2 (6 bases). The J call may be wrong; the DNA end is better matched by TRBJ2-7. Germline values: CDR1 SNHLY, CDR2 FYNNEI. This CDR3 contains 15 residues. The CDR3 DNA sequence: TGTGCCAGCAGTGCGGTAGCGGACACCTACAATGAGCAGTACTTC. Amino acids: CASSAVADTYNEQYF.

CDR3 bases: TGTGCCAGCAGCCTATACAGAGGACAGGGCATGAACACTGAAGCTTTCTTT. This gives the protein CASSLYRGQGMNTEAFF. The chain combines TRBV7-9 with TRBJ1-1; TRBD1 agrees at 8 bases. Germline V gene sequence: CDR1 SEHNR, CDR2 FQNEAQ (reference sequence). The CDR3 extends over 17 amino acids. J was trimmed by 0 bases and V by 5 bases; bases with no gene match: 11.

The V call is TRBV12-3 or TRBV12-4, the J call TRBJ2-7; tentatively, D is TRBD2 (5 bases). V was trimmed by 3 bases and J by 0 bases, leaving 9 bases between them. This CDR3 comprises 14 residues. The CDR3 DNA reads TGTGCCAGCAGTTTGCAACTAGGCTCCTACGAGCAGTACTTC. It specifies CASSLQLGSYEQYF.

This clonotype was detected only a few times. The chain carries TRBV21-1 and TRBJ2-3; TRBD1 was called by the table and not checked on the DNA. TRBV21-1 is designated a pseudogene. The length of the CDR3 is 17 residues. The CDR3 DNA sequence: TGTGCCAGCAGCAAAGGTAGGGGCGAAGCCAGCACAGATACGCAGTATTTT. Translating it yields CASSKGRGEASTDTQYF.

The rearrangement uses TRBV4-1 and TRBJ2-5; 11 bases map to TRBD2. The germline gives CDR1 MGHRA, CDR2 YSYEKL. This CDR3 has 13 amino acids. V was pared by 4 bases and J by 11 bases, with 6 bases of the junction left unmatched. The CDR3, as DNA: TGCGCCAGCAGCCGTGGGACTAGCGGTCAGCAGTACTTC. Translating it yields CASSRGTSGQQYF.

The CDR3 DNA reads TGCAGTGCTAGTCTGGCGGGAGGGCCCCCAGATACGCAGTATTTT. Its protein is CSASLAGGPPDTQYF. The chain has TRBV20-1 and TRBJ2-3; 9 bases agree with TRBD2. This CDR3 is built from 15 residues. The germline V gene encodes CDR1 DFQATT and CDR2 SNEGSKA (reference sequence). Trimming removed 3 bases from V and 4 bases from J; junction bases left unmatched: 8.